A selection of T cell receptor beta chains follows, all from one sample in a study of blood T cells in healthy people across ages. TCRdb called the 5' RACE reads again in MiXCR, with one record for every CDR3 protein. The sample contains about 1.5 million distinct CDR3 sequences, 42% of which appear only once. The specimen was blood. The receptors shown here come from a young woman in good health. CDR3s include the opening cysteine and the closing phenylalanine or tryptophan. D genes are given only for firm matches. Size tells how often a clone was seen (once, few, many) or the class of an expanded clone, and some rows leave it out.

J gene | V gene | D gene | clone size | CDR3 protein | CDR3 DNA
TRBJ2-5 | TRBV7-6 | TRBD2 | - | CASSPWTSVKTQYF | TGTGCCAGCAGCCCGTGGACTAGCGTTAAGACCCAGTACTTC
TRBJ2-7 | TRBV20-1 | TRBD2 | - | CSASPNYLAGAHNEQYF | TGCAGTGCTAGTCCCAACTACTTAGCGGGGGCCCACAATGAGCAGTACTTC
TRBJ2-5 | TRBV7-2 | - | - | CASSSGLNPQETQYF | TGTGCCAGCAGCTCGGGACTGAACCCCCAAGAGACCCAGTACTTC
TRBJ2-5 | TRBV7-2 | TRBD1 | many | CASSINRGKETQYF | TGTGCCAGCAGCATCAACAGGGGGAAAGAGACCCAGTACTTC
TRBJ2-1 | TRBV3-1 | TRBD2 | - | CASSHGLAGEYNEQFF | TGTGCCAGCAGCCACGGACTAGCGGGTGAATACAATGAGCAGTTCTTC
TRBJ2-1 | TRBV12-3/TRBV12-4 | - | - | CASSLIGIPTYNEQFF | TGTGCCAGCAGTTTAATCGGGATCCCAACCTACAATGAGCAGTTCTTC
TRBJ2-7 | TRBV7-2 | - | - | CASSLRDARYEQYF | TGTGCCAGCAGCCTAAGGGACGCTAGGTACGAGCAGTACTTC
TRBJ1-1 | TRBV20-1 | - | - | CSARGALGEAFF | TGCAGTGCTAGAGGGGCTCTCGGGGAAGCTTTCTTT
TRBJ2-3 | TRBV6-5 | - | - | CASSYDRQVLSTDTQYF | TGTGCCAGCAGTTACGATCGACAGGTCCTTAGCACAGATACGCAGTATTTT
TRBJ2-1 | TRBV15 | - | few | CATSRVGDEQFF | TGTGCCACCAGCAGAGTGGGCGATGAGCAGTTCTTC
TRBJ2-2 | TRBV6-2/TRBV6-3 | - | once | CASSSRRNTGELFF | TGTGCCAGCAGTTCCCGACGGAACACCGGGGAGCTGTTTTTT
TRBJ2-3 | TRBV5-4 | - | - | CASSSRSNGADTQYF | TGTGCCAGCAGCTCCCGGTCCAATGGGGCAGATACGCAGTATTTT
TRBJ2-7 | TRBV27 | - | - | CASSPFGGASYEQYF | TGTGCCAGCAGCCCATTTGGGGGAGCCTCCTACGAGCAGTACTTC
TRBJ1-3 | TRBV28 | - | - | CASRSIVAGNTIYF | TGTGCCAGCAGGTCCATAGTCGCTGGAAACACCATATATTTT
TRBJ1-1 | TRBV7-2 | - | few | CASSFPLNTEAFF | TGTGCCAGCAGCTTCCCTTTGAACACTGAAGCTTTCTTT
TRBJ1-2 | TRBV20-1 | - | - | CSASLVNYGYTF | TGCAGTGCTAGTCTGGTCAACTATGGCTACACCTTC
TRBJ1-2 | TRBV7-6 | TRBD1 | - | CASSLDDGNRGLLFYGYTF | TGTGCCAGCAGCTTAGATGATGGAAACAGGGGCCTTTTGTTCTATGGCTACACCTTC
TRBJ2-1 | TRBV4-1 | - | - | CASSPSPRDNEQFF | TGCGCCAGCAGCCCCAGCCCCAGGGACAATGAGCAGTTCTTC
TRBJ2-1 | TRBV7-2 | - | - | CASTSSSYNEQFF | TGTGCCAGCACCAGTAGCTCCTACAATGAGCAGTTCTTC
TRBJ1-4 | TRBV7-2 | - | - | CASSLVGFQGEKLFF | TGTGCCAGCAGCTTAGTGGGTTTTCAGGGTGAAAAACTGTTTTTT
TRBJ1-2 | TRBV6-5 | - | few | CASSYSQTQGFRHTF | TGTGCCAGCAGTTACTCCCAAACACAGGGTTTCCGCCACACCTTC
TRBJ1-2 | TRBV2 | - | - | CASSEGARSSDYGYTF | TGTGCCAGCAGTGAGGGGGCGCGTTCTTCAGACTATGGCTACACCTTC
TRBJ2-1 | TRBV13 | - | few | CASSLVLGAQRSEQFF | TGTGCCAGCAGCTTAGTTCTGGGGGCACAGCGAAGTGAGCAGTTCTTC
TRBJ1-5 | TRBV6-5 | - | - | CASGGRGNQPQHF | TGTGCCAGCGGGGGACGGGGCAATCAGCCCCAGCATTTT
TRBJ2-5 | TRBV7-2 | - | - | CASSLVSSGPQETQYF | TGTGCCAGCAGCTTAGTCTCGTCAGGACCACAAGAGACCCAGTACTTC
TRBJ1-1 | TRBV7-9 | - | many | CASSSEMNTEAFF | TGTGCCAGCAGCTCCGAGATGAACACTGAAGCTTTCTTT
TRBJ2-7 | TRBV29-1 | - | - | CSVGLDDSYEQYF | TGCAGCGTCGGTCTCGACGACTCCTACGAGCAGTACTTC
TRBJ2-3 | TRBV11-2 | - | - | CASSSNYSPDTQYF | TGTGCCAGCAGCTCTAACTATAGTCCAGATACGCAGTATTTT
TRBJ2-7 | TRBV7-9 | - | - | CASITGWPAYEQYF | TGTGCCAGCATCACTGGGTGGCCGGCTTACGAGCAGTACTTC
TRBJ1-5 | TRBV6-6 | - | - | CASKRMGYSNQPQHF | TGTGCCAGCAAGAGGATGGGGTATAGCAATCAGCCCCAGCATTTT
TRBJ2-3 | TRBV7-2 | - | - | CASTPRGGGTQYF | TGTGCCAGCACCCCGAGGGGTGGAGGGACGCAGTATTTT
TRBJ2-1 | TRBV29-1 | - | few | CSVPRGGASYNEQFF | TGCAGCGTGCCCCGTGGGGGGGCATCCTACAATGAGCAGTTCTTC
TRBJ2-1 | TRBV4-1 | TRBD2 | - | CASSQDHPSGISDEQFF | TGCGCCAGCAGCCAAGATCACCCTAGCGGAATCAGTGATGAGCAGTTCTTC
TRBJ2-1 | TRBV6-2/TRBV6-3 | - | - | CASENEQFF | TGTGCCAGTGAGAATGAGCAGTTCTTC
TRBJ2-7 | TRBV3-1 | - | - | CASSRPRSGQYF | TGTGCCAGCAGCCGCCCCAGGTCCGGGCAGTACTTC
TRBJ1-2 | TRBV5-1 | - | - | CASSLERTGPGYGYTF | TGCGCCAGCAGCTTGGAAAGGACGGGCCCAGGGTATGGCTACACCTTC
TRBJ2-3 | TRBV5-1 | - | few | CASSFTGPTDTQYF | TGCGCCAGCAGCTTTACAGGGCCCACAGATACGCAGTATTTT
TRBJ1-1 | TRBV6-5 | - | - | CASGSDSGAFF | TGTGCCAGCGGCTCAGATTCTGGAGCTTTCTTT
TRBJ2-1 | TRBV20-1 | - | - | CSARLGTRSYNEQFF | TGCAGTGCTAGACTGGGGACCCGCAGCTACAATGAGCAGTTCTTC
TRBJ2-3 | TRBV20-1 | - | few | CSAPGTPVMFASDTQYF | TGCAGTGCTCCCGGGACCCCAGTCATGTTTGCGTCGGATACGCAGTATTTT
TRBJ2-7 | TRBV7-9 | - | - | CASSLQGLTHEQYF | TGTGCCAGCAGCTTACAGGGGCTCACCCACGAGCAGTACTTC
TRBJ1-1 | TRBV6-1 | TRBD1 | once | CASKFTGTGGTEAFF | TGTGCCAGCAAATTTACCGGGACAGGGGGGACTGAAGCTTTCTTT
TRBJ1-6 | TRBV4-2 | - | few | CASSQDLVVAPLHF | TGTGCCAGCAGCCAAGATCTTGTAGTGGCCCCCCTCCACTTT
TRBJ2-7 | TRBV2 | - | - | CASSDQGKGYEQYF | TGTGCCAGCAGTGATCAGGGAAAGGGCTACGAGCAGTACTTC
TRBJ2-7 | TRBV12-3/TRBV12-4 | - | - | CASSFSRVGSYEQYF | TGTGCCAGCAGTTTCAGCAGGGTGGGTTCCTACGAGCAGTACTTC
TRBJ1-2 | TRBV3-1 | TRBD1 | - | CASSQAGTGGHYGYTF | TGTGCCAGCAGCCAAGCAGGGACAGGGGGCCACTATGGCTACACCTTC
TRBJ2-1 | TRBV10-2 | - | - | CASRHLDEQFF | TGCGCCAGCAGACACCTGGATGAGCAGTTCTTC
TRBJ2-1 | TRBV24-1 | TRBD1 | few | CATSAGQGTYNEQFF | TGTGCCACCAGTGCTGGACAGGGGACCTACAATGAGCAGTTCTTC
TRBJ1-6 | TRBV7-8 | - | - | CASSLHARLNSPLHF | TGTGCCAGCAGCTTACATGCCAGACTTAATTCACCCCTCCACTTT
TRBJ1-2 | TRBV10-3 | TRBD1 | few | CAIRPDRGGYTF | TGTGCCATCAGACCGGACAGGGGTGGCTACACCTTC
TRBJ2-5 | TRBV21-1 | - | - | CASTWWTPGKETQYF | TGTGCCAGCACCTGGTGGACACCGGGAAAAGAGACCCAGTACTTC
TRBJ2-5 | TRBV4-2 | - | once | CASSQDPDQETQYF | TGTGCCAGCAGCCAAGATCCAGACCAAGAGACCCAGTACTTC
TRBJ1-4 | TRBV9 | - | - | CAKWVFKNEKLFF | TGTGCTAAGTGGGTCTTCAAAAATGAAAAACTGTTTTTT
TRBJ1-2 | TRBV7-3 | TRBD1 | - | CASSLDRGTYDYTF | TGTGCCAGCAGCTTGGACAGGGGGACCTATGACTACACCTTC
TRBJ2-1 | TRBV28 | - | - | CATRRKGSSDEQFF | TGTGCAACCAGGAGAAAAGGGTCGTCGGATGAGCAGTTCTTC
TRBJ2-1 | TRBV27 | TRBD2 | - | CASSSSGRIILREQFF | TGTGCCAGCAGTTCTAGCGGGAGGATCATATTACGTGAGCAGTTCTTC
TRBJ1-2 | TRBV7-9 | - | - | CASSPRTEGYTF | TGTGCCAGCAGCCCTCGGACGGAGGGCTACACCTTC
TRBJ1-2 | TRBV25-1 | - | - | CASSELAGFGGYTF | TGTGCCAGCAGTGAATTAGCAGGGTTCGGCGGCTACACCTTC
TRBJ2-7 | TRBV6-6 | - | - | CASSPNRPAANEQYF | TGTGCCAGCAGTCCCAATAGGCCGGCGGCAAACGAGCAGTACTTC
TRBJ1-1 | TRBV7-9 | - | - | CASRTPRDRGLNTEAFF | TGTGCCAGCAGGACACCACGGGACCGAGGTCTGAACACTGAAGCTTTCTTT